This T cell receptor (beta chain) was identified in a study of shared clonotypes between healthy human individuals. As for the study in general: The donor group consisted of two women and a few men, aged 18 to 49. Study results and limitations: Blood alone was sampled, and tissue repertoires likely differ. Sequencing depth was predicted to influence how clonotypes are shared among donors.

This table comes from immunoSEQ multiplex PCR, and its TCRdb copy is limited to in-frame clones, with some not included. The table has about half a million clones, approximately 80% seen once. As concerns this clone: Its antigen remains unidentified.

Trimming removed 5 bases from V and 7 bases from J; junction bases left unmatched: 7. This CDR3 has 14 amino acids. Germline V lookup: CDR1 LNHNV, CDR2 YYDKDF (reference sequence). The receptor was derived from a middle-aged woman in good health. Some clones in this sample may be carry-over from other donors' samples. Sample: PBMCs. The chain combines TRBV15 with TRBJ1-5; 8 bases align to TRBD1. The chain's CDR3 is CATSQTGDAQPQHF. CDR3 DNA sequence: TGTGCCACCAGCCAGACAGGGGACGCCCAGCCCCAGCATTTT.